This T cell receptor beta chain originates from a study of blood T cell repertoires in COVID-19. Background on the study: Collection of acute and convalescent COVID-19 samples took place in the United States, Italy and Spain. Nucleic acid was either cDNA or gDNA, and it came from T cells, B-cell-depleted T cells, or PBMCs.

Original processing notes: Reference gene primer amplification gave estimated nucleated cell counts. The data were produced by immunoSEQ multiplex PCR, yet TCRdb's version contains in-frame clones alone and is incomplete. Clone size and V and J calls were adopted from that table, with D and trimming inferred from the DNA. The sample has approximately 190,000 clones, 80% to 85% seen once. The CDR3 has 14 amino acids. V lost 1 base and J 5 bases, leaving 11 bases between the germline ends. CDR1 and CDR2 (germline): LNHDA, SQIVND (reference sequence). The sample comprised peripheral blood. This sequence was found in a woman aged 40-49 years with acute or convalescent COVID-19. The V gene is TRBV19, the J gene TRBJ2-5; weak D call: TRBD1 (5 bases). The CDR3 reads CASSIGGAGETQYF. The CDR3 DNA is TGTGCCAGTAGTATAGGTGGGGCAGGGGAGACCCAGTACTTC.